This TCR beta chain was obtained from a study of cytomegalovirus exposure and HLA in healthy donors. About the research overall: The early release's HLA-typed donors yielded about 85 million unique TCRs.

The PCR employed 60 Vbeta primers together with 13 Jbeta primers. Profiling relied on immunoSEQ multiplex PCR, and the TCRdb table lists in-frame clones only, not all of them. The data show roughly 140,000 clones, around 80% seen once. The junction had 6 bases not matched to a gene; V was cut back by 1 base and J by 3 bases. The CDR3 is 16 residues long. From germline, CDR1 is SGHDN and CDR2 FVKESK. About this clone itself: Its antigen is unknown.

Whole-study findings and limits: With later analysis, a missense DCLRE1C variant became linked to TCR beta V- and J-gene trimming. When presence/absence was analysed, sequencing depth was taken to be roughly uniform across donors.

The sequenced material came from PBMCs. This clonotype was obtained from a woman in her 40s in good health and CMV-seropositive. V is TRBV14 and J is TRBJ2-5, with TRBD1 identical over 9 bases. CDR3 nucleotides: TGTGCCAGCAGCCAAGTCACCTGGGACAGGGAAGAGACCCAGTACTTC. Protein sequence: CASSQVTWDREETQYF.